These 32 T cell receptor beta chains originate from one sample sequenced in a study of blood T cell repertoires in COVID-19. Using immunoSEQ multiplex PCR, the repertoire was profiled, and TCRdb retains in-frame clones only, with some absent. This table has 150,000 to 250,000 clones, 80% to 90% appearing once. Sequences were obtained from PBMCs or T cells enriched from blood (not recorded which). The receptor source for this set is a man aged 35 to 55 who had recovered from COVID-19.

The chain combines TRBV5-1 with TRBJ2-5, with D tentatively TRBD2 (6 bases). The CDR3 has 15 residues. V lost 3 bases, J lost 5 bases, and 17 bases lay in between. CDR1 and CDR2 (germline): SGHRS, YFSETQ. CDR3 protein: CASSSIPDYRETQYF. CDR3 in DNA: TGCGCCAGCAGCTCGATACCGGACTATCGGGAGACCCAGTACTTC.

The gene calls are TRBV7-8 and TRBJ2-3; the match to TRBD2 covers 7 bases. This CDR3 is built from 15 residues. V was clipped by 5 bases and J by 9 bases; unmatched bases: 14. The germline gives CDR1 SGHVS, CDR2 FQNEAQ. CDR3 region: CASSLGTTTQGTQYF. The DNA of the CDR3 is TGTGCCAGCAGCCTCGGGACTACCACCCAAGGAACGCAGTATTTT.

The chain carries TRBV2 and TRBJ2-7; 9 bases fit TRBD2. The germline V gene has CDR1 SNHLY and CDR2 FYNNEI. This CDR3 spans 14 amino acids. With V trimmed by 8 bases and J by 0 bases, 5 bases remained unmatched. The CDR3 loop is CASQTSGYSYEQYV. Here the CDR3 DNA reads TGTGCCAGCCAGACTAGCGGATACTCCTACGAGCAGTACGTC.

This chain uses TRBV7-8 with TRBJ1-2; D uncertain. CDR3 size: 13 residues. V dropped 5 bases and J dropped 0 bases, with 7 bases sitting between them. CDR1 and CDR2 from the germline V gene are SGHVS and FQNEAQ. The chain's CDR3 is CASSQDTNYGYTF. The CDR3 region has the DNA TGTGCCAGCAGCCAAGACACTAACTATGGCTACACCTTC.

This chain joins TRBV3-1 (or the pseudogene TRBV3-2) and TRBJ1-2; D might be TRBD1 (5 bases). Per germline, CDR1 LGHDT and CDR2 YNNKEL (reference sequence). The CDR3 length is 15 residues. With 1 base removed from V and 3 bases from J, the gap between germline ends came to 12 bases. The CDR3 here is CASSQGPGTHYGYTF. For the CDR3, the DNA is TGTGCCAGCAGCCAAGGGCCAGGGACTCACTATGGCTACACCTTC.

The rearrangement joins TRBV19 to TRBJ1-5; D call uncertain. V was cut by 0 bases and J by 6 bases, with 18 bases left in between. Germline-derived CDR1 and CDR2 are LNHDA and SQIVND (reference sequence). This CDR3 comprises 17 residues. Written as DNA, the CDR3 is TGTGCCAGTAGTATAGATCTGAGAAGACCCCCGGGTCAGCCCCAGCATTTT. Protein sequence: CASSIDLRRPPGQPQHF.

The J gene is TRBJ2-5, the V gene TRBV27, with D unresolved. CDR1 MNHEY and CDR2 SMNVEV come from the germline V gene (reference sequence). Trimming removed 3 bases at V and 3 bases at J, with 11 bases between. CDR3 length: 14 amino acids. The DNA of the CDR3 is TGTGCCAGCAGTTTGGTGTATAGTGAAGAGACCCAGTACTTC. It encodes CASSLVYSEETQYF.

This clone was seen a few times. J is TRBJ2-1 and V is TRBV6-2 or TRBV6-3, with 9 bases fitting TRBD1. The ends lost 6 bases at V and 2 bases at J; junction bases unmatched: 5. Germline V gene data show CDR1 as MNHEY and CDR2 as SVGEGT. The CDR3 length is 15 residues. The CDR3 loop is CASSFDRGAYNEQFF. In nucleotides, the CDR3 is TGTGCCAGCAGCTTCGACAGGGGGGCCTACAATGAGCAGTTCTTC.

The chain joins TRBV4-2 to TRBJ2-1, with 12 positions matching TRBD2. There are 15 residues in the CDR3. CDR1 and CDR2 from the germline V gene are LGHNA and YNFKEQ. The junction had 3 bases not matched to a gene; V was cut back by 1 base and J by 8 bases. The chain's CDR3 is CASSQGLAGEYEQFF. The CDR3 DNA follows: TGTGCCAGCAGCCAAGGACTAGCGGGAGAGTATGAGCAGTTCTTC.

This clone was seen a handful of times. CDR3 loop: CATGQGRGTEAFF. As DNA, the CDR3 is TGTGCCACAGGCCAGGGGAGAGGCACTGAAGCTTTCTTT. The chain couples TRBV19 to TRBJ1-1; D perhaps matches TRBD1 (6 bases). The CDR3 has 13 amino acids. Germline assignment: CDR1 LNHDA and CDR2 SQIVND (reference sequence). V shed 10 bases and J shed 4 bases, with 16 bases lying between them.

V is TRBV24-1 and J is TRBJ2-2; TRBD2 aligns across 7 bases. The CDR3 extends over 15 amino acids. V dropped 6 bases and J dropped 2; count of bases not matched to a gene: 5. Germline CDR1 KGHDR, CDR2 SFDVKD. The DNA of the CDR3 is TGTGCCACCAGTCTGGCTAGCGGTAACACCGGGGAGCTGTTTTTT. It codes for CATSLASGNTGELFF.

CDR3: CASSLGAGGYTGELFF. Here the CDR3 DNA reads TGCGCCAGCAGCTTGGGAGCGGGAGGATACACCGGGGAGCTGTTTTTT. The chain couples TRBV5-1 to TRBJ2-2, with 9 bases matching TRBD2. V shed 0 bases, J shed 3 bases, and the junction held 3 bases outside the gene matches. Looked up from germline, CDR1 is SGHRS and CDR2 is YFSETQ. CDR3 length equals 16 residues. Full variable domain (rest looked up from reference TRBV5-1 and TRBJ2-2): KAGVTQTPRYLIKTRGQQVTLSCSPISGHRSVSWYQQTPGQGLQFLFEYFSETQRNKGNFPGRFSGRQFSNSRSEMNVSTLELGDSALYLCASSLGAGGYTGELFFGEGSRLTVL.

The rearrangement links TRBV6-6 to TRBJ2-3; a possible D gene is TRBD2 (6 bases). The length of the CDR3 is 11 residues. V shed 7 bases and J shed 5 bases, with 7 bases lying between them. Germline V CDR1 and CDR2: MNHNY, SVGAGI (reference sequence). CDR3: CASNGGDTQYF. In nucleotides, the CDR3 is TGTGCCAGCAACGGGGGAGATACGCAGTATTTT.

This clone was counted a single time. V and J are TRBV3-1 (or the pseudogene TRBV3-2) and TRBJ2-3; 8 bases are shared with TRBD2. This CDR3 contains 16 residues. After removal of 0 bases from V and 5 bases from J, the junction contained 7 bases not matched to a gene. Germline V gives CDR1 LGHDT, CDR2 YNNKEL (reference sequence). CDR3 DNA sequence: TGTGCCAGCAGCCAAGATCCCGCGGGAGGAGTAGATACGCAGTATTTT. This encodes CASSQDPAGGVDTQYF.

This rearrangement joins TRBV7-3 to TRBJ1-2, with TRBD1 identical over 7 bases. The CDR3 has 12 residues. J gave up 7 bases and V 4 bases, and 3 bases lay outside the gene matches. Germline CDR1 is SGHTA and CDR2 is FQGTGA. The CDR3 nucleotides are TGTGCCAGCAGCTCCGACAGGGCTGGCTACACCTTC. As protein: CASSSDRAGYTF.

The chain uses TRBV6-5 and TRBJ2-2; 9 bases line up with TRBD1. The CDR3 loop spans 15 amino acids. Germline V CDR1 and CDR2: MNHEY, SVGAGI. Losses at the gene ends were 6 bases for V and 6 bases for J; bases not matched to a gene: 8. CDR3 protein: CASRKQGAVPGELFF. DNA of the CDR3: TGTGCCAGCAGAAAACAGGGGGCGGTCCCCGGGGAGCTGTTTTTT.

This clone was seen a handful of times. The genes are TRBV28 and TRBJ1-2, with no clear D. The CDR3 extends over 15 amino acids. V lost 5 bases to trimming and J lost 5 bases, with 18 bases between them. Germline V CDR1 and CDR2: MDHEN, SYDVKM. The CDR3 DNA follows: TGTGCCAGCAGTCCGTTGGGCAGCTCATCTTATGGCTACACCTTC. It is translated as CASSPLGSSSYGYTF.

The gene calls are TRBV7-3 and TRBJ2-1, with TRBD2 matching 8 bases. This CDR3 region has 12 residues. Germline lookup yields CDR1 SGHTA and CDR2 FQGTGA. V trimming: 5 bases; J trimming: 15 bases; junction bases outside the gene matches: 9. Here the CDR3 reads CASSPSAGERFF. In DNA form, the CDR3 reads TGTGCCAGCAGCCCCTCAGCGGGAGAACGGTTCTTC.

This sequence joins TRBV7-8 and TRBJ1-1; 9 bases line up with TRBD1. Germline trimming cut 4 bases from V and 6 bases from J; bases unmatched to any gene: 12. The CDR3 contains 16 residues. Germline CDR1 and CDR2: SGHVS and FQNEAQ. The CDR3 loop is CASSSGWTGEVSEAFF. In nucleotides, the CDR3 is TGTGCCAGCAGCTCAGGCTGGACAGGGGAGGTCTCTGAAGCTTTCTTT.

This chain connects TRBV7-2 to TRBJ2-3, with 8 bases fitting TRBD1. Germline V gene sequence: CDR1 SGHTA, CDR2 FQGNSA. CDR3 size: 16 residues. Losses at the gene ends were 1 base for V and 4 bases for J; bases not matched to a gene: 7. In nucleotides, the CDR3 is TGTGCCAGCAGCTTAGTCAGGGGGCTGTTGGCAGATACGCAGTATTTT. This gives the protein CASSLVRGLLADTQYF.

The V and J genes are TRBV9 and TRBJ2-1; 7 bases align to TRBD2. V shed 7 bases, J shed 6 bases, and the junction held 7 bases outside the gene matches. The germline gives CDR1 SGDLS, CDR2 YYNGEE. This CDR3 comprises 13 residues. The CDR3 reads CASAAGDLNEQFF. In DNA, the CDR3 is TGTGCCAGCGCGGCGGGAGATCTCAATGAGCAGTTCTTC.

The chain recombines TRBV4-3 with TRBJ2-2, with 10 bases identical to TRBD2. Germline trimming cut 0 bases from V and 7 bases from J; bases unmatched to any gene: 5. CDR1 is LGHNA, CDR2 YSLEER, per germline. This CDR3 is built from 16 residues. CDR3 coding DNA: TGCGCCAGCAGCCAAGACCTAGCGGGAGCTGGCGGGGAGCTGTTTTTT. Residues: CASSQDLAGAGGELFF.

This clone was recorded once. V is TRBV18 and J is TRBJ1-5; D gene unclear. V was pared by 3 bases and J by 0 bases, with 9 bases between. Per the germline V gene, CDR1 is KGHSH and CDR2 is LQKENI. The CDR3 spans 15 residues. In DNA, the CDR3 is TGTGCCAGCTCACCGGGGAGCAATAGCAATCAGCCCCAGCATTTT. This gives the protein CASSPGSNSNQPQHF.

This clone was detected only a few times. CDR3 nucleotides: TGTGCCAGCAGTTCCAAAGGGATACTAGGCTCACCCCTCCACTTT. Translating it yields CASSSKGILGSPLHF. The chain links TRBV6-5 to TRBJ1-6; no firm D call. Germline V gives CDR1 MNHEY, CDR2 SVGAGI. The CDR3 totals 15 residues. V shed 4 bases and J shed 10 bases, with 17 bases lying between them.

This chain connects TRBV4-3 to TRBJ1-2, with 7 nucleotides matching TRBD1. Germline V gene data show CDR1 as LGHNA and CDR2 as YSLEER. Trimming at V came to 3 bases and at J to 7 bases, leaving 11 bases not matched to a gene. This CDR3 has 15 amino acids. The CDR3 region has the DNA TGCGCCAGCAGCCATCCCGGACAGGTTCGGAGTGGCTACACCTTC. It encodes CASSHPGQVRSGYTF.

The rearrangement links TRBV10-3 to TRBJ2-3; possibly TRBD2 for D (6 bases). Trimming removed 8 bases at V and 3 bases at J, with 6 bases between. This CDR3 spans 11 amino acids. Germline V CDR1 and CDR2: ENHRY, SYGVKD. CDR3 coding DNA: TGTGCCATCGGGGGGACAGATACGCAGTATTTT. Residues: CAIGGTDTQYF.

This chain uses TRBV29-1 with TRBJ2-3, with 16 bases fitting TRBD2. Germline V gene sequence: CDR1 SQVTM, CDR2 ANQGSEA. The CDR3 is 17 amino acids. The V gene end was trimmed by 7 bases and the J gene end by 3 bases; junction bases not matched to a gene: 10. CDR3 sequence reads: CSADGTSGRGGTDTQYF. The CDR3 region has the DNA TGCAGCGCAGACGGGACTAGCGGGAGGGGAGGGACAGATACGCAGTATTTT.

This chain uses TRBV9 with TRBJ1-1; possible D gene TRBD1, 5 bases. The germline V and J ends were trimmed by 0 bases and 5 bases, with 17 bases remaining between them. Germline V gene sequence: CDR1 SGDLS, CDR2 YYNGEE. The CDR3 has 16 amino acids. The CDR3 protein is CASSVGGGTLGTEAFF. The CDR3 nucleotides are TGTGCCAGCAGCGTAGGGGGGGGGACCCTAGGAACTGAAGCTTTCTTT. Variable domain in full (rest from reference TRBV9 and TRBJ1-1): DSGVTQTPKHLITATGQRVTLRCSPRSGDLSVYWYQQSLDQGLQFLIQYYNGEERAKGNILERFSAQQFPDLHSELNLSSLELGDSALYFCASSVGGGTLGTEAFFGQGTRLTVV.

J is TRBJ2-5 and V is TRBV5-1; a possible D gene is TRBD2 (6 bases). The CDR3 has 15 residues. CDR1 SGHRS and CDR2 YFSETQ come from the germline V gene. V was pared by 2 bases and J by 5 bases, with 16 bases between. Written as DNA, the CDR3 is TGCGCCAGCAGCTTCGGACTAAGGGCGGTGGAGACCCAGTACTTC. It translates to CASSFGLRAVETQYF.

The DNA for the CDR3 is TGCGCCAGCAGCCAAGGCCCTCCGACTAGCGGGAGGATGGATACGCAGTATTTT. Encoded protein: CASSQGPPTSGRMDTQYF. V is TRBV4-3 and J is TRBJ2-3; 13 nucleotides align to TRBD2. CDR3 length: 18 residues. V gave up 1 base and J gave up 6 bases; unmatched junction bases: 10. CDR1 is LGHNA, CDR2 YSLEER, per germline.

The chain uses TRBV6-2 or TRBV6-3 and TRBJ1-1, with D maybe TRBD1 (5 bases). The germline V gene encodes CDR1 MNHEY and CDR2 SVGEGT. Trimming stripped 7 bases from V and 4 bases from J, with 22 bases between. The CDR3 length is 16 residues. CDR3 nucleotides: TGTGCCAGCACCCCCGGTGCAGGGAGGATCCGCACTGAAGCTTTCTTT. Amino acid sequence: CASTPGAGRIRTEAFF.

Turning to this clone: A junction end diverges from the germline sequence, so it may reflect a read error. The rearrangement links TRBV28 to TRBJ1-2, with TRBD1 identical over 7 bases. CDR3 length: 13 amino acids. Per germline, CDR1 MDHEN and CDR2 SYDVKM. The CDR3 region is CASTEGGDYGYTF. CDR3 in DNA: TGTGCCAGCACCGAAGGGGGCGACTATGGTTACACCTTC.